Listed below are T cell receptor beta chains from one sample, sequenced in a study of T cell repertoires in cytomegalovirus infection. TCRdb re-called the reads with MiXCR, one entry per CDR3 protein. The data show about 920,000 distinct CDR3 sequences, with roughly 31% seen just once and around 15% held by the top ten. For these TCRs, the target antigens are not known. The sample here was cultured CD8+ T cells from PBMCs, taken from culture after CMV antigen stimulation. These receptors were taken from a human donor in good health (CMV status not recorded). Some clones in this sample may be carry-over from other donors' samples. Each CDR3 is given with its conserved first and last residue. A D gene is named only where the DNA matches it firmly. Clone size, where shown, is once, few, many, or a class for clones that have expanded.

DNA: TGTGCCAGCAGCCAAAGCAGTCTTAATTCACCCCTCCACTTT; CDR3: CASSQSSLNSPLHF; size: NA; V: TRBV14; D: NA; J: TRBJ1-6
DNA: TGTGCCAGCAGCCAACGGACAGAGTTGAATGAGCAGTTCTTC; CDR3: CASSQRTELNEQFF; size: many; V: TRBV7-6; D: NA; J: TRBJ2-1
DNA: TGTGCCAGCAGTTACTCGATTGGGGGAAGAGAATCCACTGAAGCTTTCTTT; CDR3: CASSYSIGGRESTEAFF; size: once; V: TRBV6-6; D: NA; J: TRBJ1-1
DNA: TGTGCCAGCAGCCCTCCCCGACTCCGGGGTGGCTATGGCTACACCTTC; CDR3: CASSPPRLRGGYGYTF; size: NA; V: TRBV14; D: NA; J: TRBJ1-2
DNA: TGTGCCAGCAGCGTCGGACAGGGGCGAGACATTCAGTACTTC; CDR3: CASSVGQGRDIQYF; size: NA; V: TRBV9; D: TRBD1; J: TRBJ2-4
DNA: TGCACCGTTGAAACGGGAACTAACTATGGCTACACCTTC; CDR3: CTVETGTNYGYTF; size: NA; V: TRBV29-1; D: NA; J: TRBJ1-2
DNA: TGTGCCAGCAGTTTTTCAGGGCTAAACCAAGAGACCCAGTACTTC; CDR3: CASSFSGLNQETQYF; size: NA; V: TRBV28; D: NA; J: TRBJ2-5
DNA: TGTGCCAGCAGCTCGAGGCGGGGGGGCAATGAGCAGTTCTTC; CDR3: CASSSRRGGNEQFF; size: NA; V: TRBV7-8; D: TRBD2; J: TRBJ2-1
DNA: TGTGCCAGCAGCCCCTTAGGGACCGGGGAGCTGTTTTTT; CDR3: CASSPLGTGELFF; size: many; V: TRBV14; D: NA; J: TRBJ2-2
DNA: TGTGCCAGTAGTATAACGGTGCAGGGGAATGAAAAACTGTTTTTT; CDR3: CASSITVQGNEKLFF; size: NA; V: TRBV19; D: NA; J: TRBJ1-4
DNA: TGTGCCACCGCACCCAGGGGACTGTATGGCTACACCTTC; CDR3: CATAPRGLYGYTF; size: many; V: TRBV7-2; D: NA; J: TRBJ1-2
DNA: TGTGCCAGCAGGGCCAGCGGGGACACGACCTACGAGCAGTACTTC; CDR3: CASRASGDTTYEQYF; size: many; V: TRBV12-3/TRBV12-4; D: NA; J: TRBJ2-7
DNA: TGTGCCAGCAGCTACGGGGCGGGGGGATCCACAGATACGCAGTATTTT; CDR3: CASSYGAGGSTDTQYF; size: NA; V: TRBV6-5; D: TRBD2; J: TRBJ2-3
DNA: TGTGCCAGTAGTATTACCGGAATCAGCACGCCCCAGCATTTT; CDR3: CASSITGISTPQHF; size: few; V: TRBV19; D: NA; J: TRBJ1-5
DNA: TGTGCCAGCAGATTAACAGGGGCCGACGAGCAGTACTTC; CDR3: CASRLTGADEQYF; size: few; V: TRBV6-6; D: TRBD1; J: TRBJ2-7
DNA: TGTGCCAGCAGCTTAGGCTCGGGACGAATTTTCTACGAGCAGTACTTC; CDR3: CASSLGSGRIFYEQYF; size: many; V: TRBV7-6; D: NA; J: TRBJ2-7
DNA: TGTGCCAGCAGCTTAGGAGGGGCTGGCTACACCTTC; CDR3: CASSLGGAGYTF; size: many; V: TRBV7-8; D: NA; J: TRBJ1-2
DNA: TGTGCCAGTAGTATTCCGTTCCAGAGCAATCAGCCCCAGCATTTT; CDR3: CASSIPFQSNQPQHF; size: NA; V: TRBV19; D: NA; J: TRBJ1-5
DNA: TGTGCCAGCAAACCTTGGACTAGCGGGGACAATGAGCAGTTCTTC; CDR3: CASKPWTSGDNEQFF; size: NA; V: TRBV6-2/TRBV6-3; D: TRBD2; J: TRBJ2-1
DNA: TGTGCCAGCAGCCCGGACTGGCAAGAGACCCAGTACTTC; CDR3: CASSPDWQETQYF; size: many; V: TRBV12-3/TRBV12-4; D: NA; J: TRBJ2-5
DNA: TGTGCCAGCAGTTACGGGGAGGACAGGGCGCAAGTTTGGATGAACACTGAAGCTTTCTTT; CDR3: CASSYGEDRAQVWMNTEAFF; size: NA; V: TRBV6-2/TRBV6-3; D: TRBD1; J: TRBJ1-1
DNA: TGTGCCAGCAGCTTATTGGCATTGGAAGCTTTCTTT; CDR3: CASSLLALEAFF; size: NA; V: TRBV7-4; D: NA; J: TRBJ1-1
DNA: TGCGCCAGCAGCCAAGGGACACGGGGCGGCTATGGCTACACCTTC; CDR3: CASSQGTRGGYGYTF; size: few; V: TRBV4-1; D: NA; J: TRBJ1-2
DNA: TGTGCCAGCAGTGAGTGGGCAGACTACTATGGCTACACCTTC; CDR3: CASSEWADYYGYTF; size: NA; V: TRBV2; D: NA; J: TRBJ1-2
DNA: TGTGCCAGCAGCACTACGACAGGGCTCTATGAGCAGTTCTTC; CDR3: CASSTTTGLYEQFF; size: NA; V: TRBV7-2; D: TRBD1; J: TRBJ2-1
DNA: TGTGCCAGCAGTCCCCGGTCGTGGGTCGGAAACACCATATATTTT; CDR3: CASSPRSWVGNTIYF; size: NA; V: TRBV12-3/TRBV12-4; D: NA; J: TRBJ1-3
DNA: TGCAGCGTCCAAACCGGAATGCAAGAGACCCAGTACTTC; CDR3: CSVQTGMQETQYF; size: few; V: TRBV29-1; D: NA; J: TRBJ2-5
DNA: TGTGCCAGCAGTTACAAGGTGAACACTGAAGCTTTCTTT; CDR3: CASSYKVNTEAFF; size: few; V: TRBV6-5; D: NA; J: TRBJ1-1
DNA: TGTGCTAGTGGCAGCCCCCTTGACAGGGGGCGAAGTGAGACCCAGTACTTC; CDR3: CASGSPLDRGRSETQYF; size: many; V: TRBV12-5; D: TRBD1; J: TRBJ2-5
DNA: TGTGCCATCAGTGAGGACCGATCGGCCCCCGAAGGGGAGACCCAGTACTTC; CDR3: CAISEDRSAPEGETQYF; size: few; V: TRBV10-3; D: NA; J: TRBJ2-5
DNA: TGTGCCAGCAGAGACACAACTAATGAAAAACTGTTTTTT; CDR3: CASRDTTNEKLFF; size: many; V: TRBV7-2; D: NA; J: TRBJ1-4
DNA: TGTGCCATCAGCCACCCGGGGGTCGAGCGCACAGATACGCAGTATTTT; CDR3: CAISHPGVERTDTQYF; size: NA; V: TRBV10-3; D: NA; J: TRBJ2-3
DNA: TGTGCCAGCAGTGACTCAGAGTTTAAGGGTGGCTACACCTTC; CDR3: CASSDSEFKGGYTF; size: NA; V: TRBV6-4; D: NA; J: TRBJ1-2
DNA: TGTGCCGTCCGGTGGACCGGGGAGCTGTTTTTT; CDR3: CAVRWTGELFF; size: NA; V: TRBV7-9; D: NA; J: TRBJ2-2
DNA: TGTGCCAGCAGCGCGTACCTGGGGAGGAACACCGGGGAGCTGTTTTTT; CDR3: CASSAYLGRNTGELFF; size: NA; V: TRBV7-9; D: NA; J: TRBJ2-2
DNA: TGTGCCAGCAGCGTAGGGGTAGCCAGCAATCAGCCCCAGCATTTT; CDR3: CASSVGVASNQPQHF; size: NA; V: TRBV9; D: NA; J: TRBJ1-5
DNA: TGTGCCAGCAGCCCAGGTGGGACGGGGGCCAGGAATGAGCAGTTCTTC; CDR3: CASSPGGTGARNEQFF; size: once; V: TRBV7-9; D: NA; J: TRBJ2-1
DNA: TGTGCCAGCAGCTTAAGCCCTGTCTGGTCAGGGGATAATTCACCCCTCCACTTT; CDR3: CASSLSPVWSGDNSPLHF; size: many; V: TRBV7-8; D: NA; J: TRBJ1-6
DNA: TGTGCCAGCAGCTTGTCGCTGTGGGAGAACACTGAAGCTTTCTTT; CDR3: CASSLSLWENTEAFF; size: NA; V: TRBV5-4; D: NA; J: TRBJ1-1
DNA: TGTGCCAGCAGCGCCGGGACAGGCGTTAGCAATCAGCCCCAGCATTTT; CDR3: CASSAGTGVSNQPQHF; size: NA; V: TRBV9; D: TRBD1; J: TRBJ1-5
DNA: TGTGCCAGCAGGTCGGGGGATAAGCGCGAGCAGTACTTC; CDR3: CASRSGDKREQYF; size: NA; V: TRBV6-5; D: NA; J: TRBJ2-7
DNA: TGTGCCAGCAGCGCATACACGGGACTCTCCGATACGCAGTATTTT; CDR3: CASSAYTGLSDTQYF; size: NA; V: TRBV9; D: NA; J: TRBJ2-3
DNA: TGTGCCAGCAGCACCCCATACCGGGACGCACTCCAAGAGACCCAGTACTTC; CDR3: CASSTPYRDALQETQYF; size: few; V: TRBV7-6; D: NA; J: TRBJ2-5
DNA: TGTGCCAGCAGCTTTATCTCGAGCTCCTACAATGAGCAGTTCTTC; CDR3: CASSFISSSYNEQFF; size: few; V: TRBV7-3; D: NA; J: TRBJ2-1